This TCR beta chain originates from a study of early stage breast cancer tumors. Whole-study findings and limits: Compared with adjacent normal breast, tumors showed about 2.5-fold denser, more clonal T cells.

The CDR3 sequence is 15 residues long. The germline V gene has CDR1 SGHRS and CDR2 YFSETQ. V dropped 5 bases and J dropped 4; count of bases not matched to a gene: 8. A note on this clone: Its cognate antigen is unknown.

Clones were sequenced by immunoSEQ multiplex PCR, and TCRdb holds only the in-frame ones, with some missing. The data contain about 48,000 clones, roughly 83% of them singletons. The gene calls are TRBV5-1 and TRBJ2-7, with 11 bases lining up with TRBD1. The origin of this receptor is a person between 45 and 65 years old with breast cancer. The specimen sequenced was blood. The CDR3 DNA sequence: TGCGCCAGCAGTCCCACTGGACAGGGGGCTTACGAGCAGTACTTC. Its translation is CASSPTGQGAYEQYF.